The 12 T cell receptor beta chains below come from one sample, sequenced in a study of cytomegalovirus exposure and HLA in healthy donors. PCR employed 60 Vbeta and 13 Jbeta primers. The protocol was immunoSEQ multiplex PCR, while the TCRdb copy is restricted to in-frame clones and leaves out a portion. The sample consists of about 200,000 clones, around 79% of them appearing once. The specimen was PBMCs. These receptors were collected from a girl aged 5-17 years in good health and CMV-seropositive.

The J gene is TRBJ2-5, the V gene TRBV20-1; D is ambiguous. V lost 7 bases to trimming and J lost 4 bases, with 10 bases between them. The CDR3 is made up of 11 amino acids. Germline V gene sequence: CDR1 DFQATT, CDR2 SNEGSKA (reference sequence). The CDR3 region has the DNA TGCAGTGTAGCCAGCAGAGAGACCCAGTACTTC. It translates to CSVASRETQYF.

This rearrangement joins TRBV19 to TRBJ2-6; possible D gene TRBD2, 6 bases. V gave up 7 bases and J gave up 1 base, with 17 bases separating them. This CDR3 has 17 amino acids. The V gene's germline CDR1 is LNHDA and CDR2 SQIVND (reference sequence). CDR3 protein: CASKMGPAGSGANVLTF. The CDR3, as DNA: TGTGCCAGTAAGATGGGTCCTGCGGGGTCTGGGGCCAACGTCCTGACTTTC.

This chain links TRBV5-4 with TRBJ2-1; maybe TRBD1 (5 bases). This CDR3 region has 15 residues. CDR1 is SGHNT and CDR2 is YYREEE in the germline V gene (reference sequence). Between the trimmed V and J ends, which lost 1 base and 7 bases, there was a span of 15 bases. The CDR3 is CASSLNGHGLNEQFF. CDR3 sequence (DNA): TGTGCCAGCAGCTTGAACGGACACGGTTTGAATGAGCAGTTCTTC.

The V call is TRBV19, the J call TRBJ2-7; 7 positions agree with TRBD1. This CDR3 is 15 amino acids long. Germline lookup yields CDR1 LNHDA and CDR2 SQIVND (reference sequence). Unmatched junction bases numbered 8, after V lost 5 bases and J lost 1 base. CDR3 sequence reads: CASSGTGTASYEQYF. DNA for the CDR3: TGTGCCAGTAGTGGAACCGGGACAGCTTCCTACGAGCAGTACTTC.

This clone came up a few times. The chain uses TRBV6-5 and TRBJ2-3; 10 bases agree with TRBD1. V was pared by 4 bases and J by 5 bases, with 9 bases of the junction left unmatched. The germline V gene encodes CDR1 MNHEY and CDR2 SVGAGI. This CDR3 is 16 amino acids long. In DNA form, the CDR3 reads TGTGCCAGCAGTTTTGGGACAGGGGTGATGAAAGATACGCAGTATTTT. Protein: CASSFGTGVMKDTQYF.

V gene TRBV4-3 combines with J gene TRBJ2-6, with D perhaps matching TRBD2 (6 bases). Trimming left V 1 base short and J 2 bases short, with 6 bases between. This CDR3 spans 15 amino acids. From germline, CDR1 is LGHNA and CDR2 YSLEER. This CDR3 is CASSQGLAGANVLTF. The CDR3 DNA reads TGCGCCAGCAGCCAAGGACTAGCTGGGGCCAACGTCCTGACTTTC.

CDR3 nucleotides: TGTGCCAGCAGCGCCCCCTCCTGGGCGGCGGGCACCGGGGAGCTGTTTTTT. Encoded protein: CASSAPSWAAGTGELFF. The chain employs TRBV9 and TRBJ2-2, with a possible D match to TRBD2 (5 bases). V was trimmed by 3 bases and J by 4 bases, leaving 19 bases between them. CDR3 length: 17 residues. Germline CDR1 reads SGDLS; CDR2 reads YYNGEE.

The chain employs TRBV11-2 and TRBJ2-7; the D is unclear. Deletions cut 0 bases from V and 0 bases from J, with 9 bases between. CDR3 length equals 15 residues. Looked up from germline, CDR1 is SGHAT and CDR2 is FQNNGV. As DNA, the CDR3 is TGTGCCAGCAGCTTAGATTCTGCGGCCTCCTACGAGCAGTACTTC. Residues: CASSLDSAASYEQYF.

The rearrangement joins TRBV7-7 to TRBJ2-7, with 11 bases lining up with TRBD1. This CDR3 comprises 19 residues. J lost 6 bases, V lost 3 bases, and 19 bases had no gene match. In germline, CDR1 is SSHAT, CDR2 FNYEAQ (reference sequence). The CDR3 sequence is CASSFYRDRGSVSGLEQYF. As DNA, the CDR3 is TGTGCCAGCAGCTTCTACCGGGACAGGGGGTCTGTTAGCGGGCTCGAGCAGTACTTC. Drawing the rest from reference TRBV7-7 and TRBJ2-7, the complete variable domain is GAGVSQSPRYKVTKRGQDVTLRCDPISSHATLYWYQQALGQGPEFLTYFNYEAQPDKSGLPSDRFSAERPEGSISTLTIQRTEQRDSAMYRCASSFYRDRGSVSGLEQYFGPGTRLTVT.

This clone showed up just once. The CDR3 DNA reads TGTGCCAGCAGCACGGGACAGGGGAGGAGGGAGACCCAGTACTTC. It yields the protein CASSTGQGRRETQYF. This rearrangement joins TRBV27 to TRBJ2-5; TRBD1 agrees at 10 bases. Germline CDR1 is MNHEY and CDR2 is SMNVEV (reference sequence). With 6 bases clipped from V and 5 bases from J, the junction kept 9 bases outside the gene matches. The CDR3 is made up of 15 amino acids.

The rearrangement joins TRBV25-1 to TRBJ2-5; unclear D gene. Deletions cut 1 base from V and 7 bases from J, with 4 bases between. CDR3 length equals 11 residues. Germline CDR1 MGHDK, CDR2 SYGVNS. CDR3 in amino acids: CASSESVTQYF. For the CDR3, the DNA is TGTGCCAGCAGTGAATCTGTGACCCAGTACTTC.

V and J are TRBV10-3 and TRBJ2-1, with 10 bases identical to TRBD2. Germline V lookup: CDR1 ENHRY, CDR2 SYGVKD. The CDR3 covers 15 residues. V shed 3 bases and J 10 bases; nucleotides not matched to a gene: 9. The CDR3 loop reads CAISESLAGDREQFF. CDR3 DNA sequence: TGTGCCATCAGTGAATCGCTAGCGGGGGATCGAGAGCAGTTCTTC.